Listed below are T cell receptor beta chains from one sample, sequenced in a study of patients and donors after allogeneic stem cell transplantation. TCRdb re-called the RT-PCR reads through MiXCR, storing one row per CDR3 protein. The repertoire holds roughly 140,000 distinct CDR3 sequences, over 30% seen once, with roughly 50% in the top ten. Material: blood, either unsorted or a sorted T cell fraction (not recorded which). The receptor set was obtained from a human donor who was either an allogeneic HSCT recipient or a stem cell or donor lymphocyte infusion donor (not recorded which). It is not recorded whose cells these are; they may come from a transplant donor. CDR3s include the opening cysteine and the closing phenylalanine or tryptophan. D genes are given only for firm matches. Rows give clone size only sometimes, using once, few, many, or a class for an expanded clone.

TRBV4-3	few	TRBJ1-1	.	CASSQFVGDTEAFF	TGCGCCAGCAGCCAATTCGTGGGGGACACTGAAGCTTTCTTT
TRBV4-2	few	TRBJ1-3	.	CASSPAGRYQNTIYF	TGTGCCAGCAGCCCCGCCGGACGGTATCAAAACACCATATATTTT
TRBV7-9	.	TRBJ2-1	TRBD2	CASSPPGTTEGPDNEQFF	TGTGCCAGCAGCCCGCCCGGGACTACCGAAGGGCCGGACAATGAGCAGTTCTTC
TRBV5-1	.	TRBJ2-3	TRBD2	CASSQITRLAGGDTQYF	TGCGCCAGCAGCCAAATTACCCGACTAGCGGGGGGAGATACGCAGTATTTT
TRBV12-3/TRBV12-4	.	TRBJ1-6	.	CASSPSEGYSPLHF	TGTGCCAGCAGTCCTAGCGAGGGTTATTCACCCCTCCACTTT
TRBV9	few	TRBJ1-2	.	CASSVALSPLGVYGYTF	TGTGCCAGCAGCGTAGCTCTTTCCCCGTTGGGCGTGTATGGCTACACCTTC
TRBV7-2	few	TRBJ1-1	.	CASSLMGGSPEAFF	TGTGCCAGCAGCCTAATGGGGGGAAGCCCTGAAGCTTTCTTT
TRBV9	.	TRBJ2-7	.	CASSTRDAFYEQYF	TGTGCCAGCAGCACGCGGGACGCCTTCTACGAGCAGTACTTC
TRBV7-7	once	TRBJ2-2	.	CASSPDLYRELFF	TGTGCTAGCAGCCCCGACCTCTACCGGGAGCTGTTTTTT
TRBV12-3/TRBV12-4	.	TRBJ1-4	.	CASGPWIGQLFF	TGTGCCAGCGGACCCTGGATAGGGCAACTGTTTTTT
TRBV20-1	.	TRBJ1-4	.	CSLGTLYEKLFF	TGCAGCCTCGGGACTCTGTATGAAAAACTGTTTTTT
TRBV2	.	TRBJ1-5	.	CASSDPGFQHF	TGTGCCAGCAGTGACCCGGGGTTCCAGCATTTT
TRBV7-8	.	TRBJ1-3	.	CASSYGPRGNTIYF	TGTGCCAGCAGCTACGGACCTAGGGGAAACACCATATATTTT
TRBV5-1	.	TRBJ2-1	TRBD1	CASSRQGDEQFF	TGCGCCAGCAGCCGACAGGGCGATGAGCAGTTCTTC
TRBV27	.	TRBJ2-7	TRBD1	CASSFGTAYEQYF	TGTGCCAGCAGTTTTGGGACAGCCTACGAGCAGTACTTC
TRBV5-1	.	TRBJ1-1	.	CASSFVGAEAFF	TGCGCCAGCAGCTTTGTGGGGGCTGAAGCTTTCTTT
TRBV12-3/TRBV12-4	few	TRBJ1-2	.	CASSLGGAGYTF	TGTGCCAGCAGTTTAGGCGGCGCAGGCTACACCTTC
TRBV12-3/TRBV12-4	.	TRBJ2-1	.	CASSWAGEQFF	TGTGCCAGCAGTTGGGCGGGGGAGCAGTTCTTC
TRBV5-1	many	TRBJ1-1	.	CASSYGTGNTEAFF	TGCGCCAGCAGCTATGGAACAGGTAACACTGAAGCTTTCTTT
TRBV20-1	.	TRBJ2-3	TRBD2	CSALKLAGYPDTQYF	TGCAGTGCTCTAAAACTAGCGGGGTACCCAGATACGCAGTATTTT
TRBV29-1	.	TRBJ2-1	TRBD2	CSVVPLAGGYNEQFF	TGCAGCGTTGTCCCCCTAGCGGGGGGCTACAATGAGCAGTTCTTC
TRBV25-1	.	TRBJ2-5	.	CASSELGVGKETQYF	TGTGCCAGCAGTGAATTGGGAGTTGGGAAAGAGACCCAGTACTTC